This T cell receptor beta chain was profiled in a study of T cells after yellow fever vaccination. The TCR cDNA carried a universal primer site and UMIs from 5'RACE template switching. TCRdb redid the calling of the 5' RACE reads with MiXCR, one entry per CDR3 protein. This table holds roughly 500,000 distinct CDR3 sequences, roughly 21% found once. Findings of the study overall: The CD4 and CD8 compartments had a small share of their clonotypes in common. Reappearing after the booster were most of the clones from primary vaccination (roughly 95% CD4, around 88% CD8). The secondary response peaked faster, at day 5 versus 15, but was weaker.

As for this clonotype: The antigen remains unidentified.

This CDR3 has 13 amino acids. Germline-derived CDR1 and CDR2 are DFQATT and SNEGSKA (reference sequence). Sequencing used PBMCs, obtained 15 days after the yellow fever booster vaccination. The TCR was taken from a man aged 30 to 39 who received the YFV17D yellow fever vaccine. The V and J genes are TRBV20-1 and TRBJ2-3; TRBD2 matches at 12 bases. The CDR3, as DNA: TGCGTCGGACTAGCGGGACTCACAGATACGCAGTATTTT. It is translated as CVGLAGLTDTQYF.